The text below deals with one T cell receptor beta chain. This receptor's antigen is unknown. No qualities accompany the bases; no much larger clone lies one base away. This sample was included in a study of shared clonotypes between healthy human individuals (dated by TCRdb to 2018 to 2020). Broadly, across the study: The cohort comprised a couple of women and a few men aged 18 to 49 years. Per donor, leukapheresis produced somewhere between about 0.94 and 9 billion PBMCs. For each donor, CD4 naive and CD4 memory were each run on three plates, CD8 naive on two plates, and CD8 memory on one plate. To increase sequencing depth and limit assay-specific biases, TCR repertoire library preparation and sequencing were carried out by different laboratories using diverse techniques. Blood TCR repertoires of about five healthy adults were deeply sequenced to estimate repertoire size and the extent of clonotype sharing between individuals.

Using the deep immunoSEQ assay, multiplex PCR amplified TCR CDR3 regions from genomic DNA. Extracted genomic DNA from each cell subset was spread evenly across all wells of several immunoSEQ 96-well plates, with each plate serving as a replicate. For sorted subsets, around 200 ng genomic DNA, equal to tens of thousands of T cell genomes, was loaded into each replicate PCR. The purified libraries were quantified using a Qubit 3.0 fluorometer, sized with a Bioanalyzer 2100, and then quantified again using the KAPA Library Quantification kit. Each immunoSEQ 96-well plate was sequenced on its own single-read 150-cycle Illumina NextSeq 550 flow cell. Per the source publication's procedure: The immunoSEQ output contained only junctional sequences without quality scores, so filtering could not match that applied to full-length reads. To assign V/J genes and CDR3, sequences were annotated using PyIR, a Python wrapper for IgBLAST v1.9, with IMGT germline references. Any read was removed if the V/J assignment was weak (E-value above 1e-6), the CDR3 was missing, or the read contained stop codons, out-of-frame junctions, or ambiguous translated residues. V3J clonotypes were defined by identical inferred V gene, J gene, and CDR3 amino acid sequence. Percentage overlap between repertoires was calculated by dividing the number of shared unique clonotypes by the size of the smaller repertoire. Richness of each repertoire was evaluated using RTK rarefaction, the Chao1 estimator, and Recon v2.1 estimates of unobserved clonotypes. Generation probabilities for all TCRbeta clonotypes obtained by the gDNA method from a handful of donors were computed using OLGA. Imported from immuneACCESS, the table was reduced by TCRdb to in-frame sequences with V and J called. These copies leave out some clones; in studies compared against another copy, an unresolved V gene accounts for under half, and the cause of the remainder is not known. For V, J and clone size, that table is used; D and trimming come from the DNA. Within this sample are 2.5 million or so clones, with 90% to 95% of them counted one time only. The ten biggest clones cover about 0.13% of the sample.

Healthy HIV-negative adults with no recently reported acute infections or vaccinations were included as donors. Every donor was a Caucasian adult residing in Nashville, Tennessee, USA. Magnetic negative selection was used to enrich CD4+ T cells, after which naive cells were positively selected on CD45RA and the negative fraction became the memory subset. After blood collection by leukapheresis, PBMCs were isolated using Ficoll-Histopaque density gradient centrifugation and then cryopreserved in the vapor phase of liquid nitrogen. Analytical flow cytometry was used to check the purity and quantity of every magnetically sorted T cell population. Each sorted fraction had its genomic DNA isolated and then quantified by UV absorbance on a Nanodrop 2000c. Relative to germline, V is 10 bases shorter and J is 1 base shorter, with 14 bases between their ends. From the cysteine through the phenylalanine, the CDR3 covers 14 amino acids. Only the CDR3 part of the read is kept: 42 bases, read in frame from the first base. The germline V gene encodes CDR1 MNHNY and CDR2 SVGAGI (reference sequence).

Overall study outcomes, separate from this receptor: Rarefaction of sorted-subset datasets indicated incomplete sequencing despite the large sequencing depth. The small number of donors limited the genetic and exposure-history diversity represented. Compared with non-shared clonotypes, the clonotypes found in all four sorted-subset donors had higher generation probabilities. Based on pairwise subsampling, the degree of clonotype sharing among donors was expected to be affected by sequencing depth. Around 5% of naive CD4, more than 3% of naive CD8, roughly 2.5% of memory CD4, and more than 0.35% of memory CD8 clonotypes were shared across several donors. Estimated clonotype richness was generally larger for naive than for memory subsets. Sampling was restricted to blood, and TCR repertoires in tissue are likely to differ from TCR repertoires in blood.

The clonotype comes from a man younger than 30 in good health. Sequencing was carried out using naive CD4+ T cells sorted from blood. The cell subset or site label on this specimen signifies: CD45RA+ positively selected. The V and J segments used are TRBV6-6 and TRBJ2-4; TRBD1 is a weak D gene call, 5 bases matching. In nucleotide form, the sequence is TGTGCCACCCGACAGCCAGGGGCCAAAAACATTCAGTACTTC. It codes for CATRQPGAKNIQYF.